The TCR beta chain under discussion was sequenced for a study of blood T cells in healthy people across ages. Findings and caveats of the study: The unsorted PBMCs prevented any conclusive comparison of naive versus antigen-experienced cells. Among long-lived donors, naive CD4+ cells were more numerous and diversity higher than in aged donors.

V was cut by 1 base and J by 8 bases, with 8 bases left in between. Germline V gives CDR1 MGHRA, CDR2 YSYEKL. The CDR3 covers 13 residues. For the second PCR, which ran for about 7 to 11 cycles, a sample-barcoded 5' primer and a J-beta primer mix were used. A single record per CDR3 protein comes from TCRdb applying MiXCR to the 5' RACE reads. The sample has around 1,800,000 distinct CDR3 sequences, about two fifths seen once. Notes on this clonotype: Its antigen is as yet unknown.

Sequenced sample: blood. The V and J genes are TRBV4-1 and TRBJ2-2; D gene ambiguous. The sequence came from a human donor in good health. The CDR3 coding sequence is TGCGCCAGCAGCCAAGGAGGCCCGGGGGAGCTGTTTTTT. It translates to CASSQGGPGELFF.